These 9 T cell receptor beta chains came from one sample sequenced in a study of cytomegalovirus exposure and HLA in healthy donors. Measured with immunoSEQ multiplex PCR; TCRdb has only the in-frame clones, and not every one. Found here are approximately 150,000 clones, roughly nine tenths of them singletons; the top ten hold about 0.75%. Sequences were obtained from PBMCs. These receptors all come from a man between 18 and 29 years old in good health and CMV-seronegative.

This chain uses TRBV5-1 with TRBJ2-3, with a weak D call TRBD2 (6 bases). Germline CDR1 and CDR2: SGHRS and YFSETQ. V was pared by 0 bases and J by 5 bases, with 13 bases between. The CDR3 has 15 amino acids. The CDR3 is CASSLVGDSQDTQYF. The CDR3 DNA is TGCGCCAGCAGCTTGGTTGGGGACTCTCAAGATACGCAGTATTTT.

The J gene is TRBJ2-3, the V gene TRBV27, with 14 bases fitting TRBD2. This CDR3 comprises 17 residues. Losses at the gene ends were 6 bases for V and 3 bases for J; bases not matched to a gene: 8. The germline CDR1 and CDR2 sequences are MNHEY and SMNVEV (reference sequence). CDR3 sequence reads: CASSPGTSGSGTDTQYF. CDR3 in DNA: TGTGCCAGCAGCCCGGGGACTAGCGGGAGCGGGACAGATACGCAGTATTTT.

This chain joins TRBV19 and TRBJ1-5; 8 bases are shared with TRBD1. The CDR3 covers 15 residues. After removal of 4 bases from V and 5 bases from J, the junction contained 7 bases not matched to a gene. Germline V lookup: CDR1 LNHDA, CDR2 SQIVND (reference sequence). CDR3 coding DNA: TGTGCCAGTAGTAGGAAGGACAGGGTATATCAGCCCCAGCATTTT. It specifies CASSRKDRVYQPQHF.

J is TRBJ1-2 and V is TRBV30; D may be TRBD1 (6 bases). The CDR3 extends over 13 amino acids. The V gene lost 0 bases and the J gene lost 6 bases, with 11 bases spanning the gap. Germline-derived CDR1 and CDR2 are GTSNPN and SVGIG (reference sequence). Here the CDR3 reads CAWSVTGGDGYTF. Written as DNA, the CDR3 is TGTGCCTGGAGTGTAACGGGGGGCGATGGCTACACCTTC.

This clone occurred once. The V and J genes are TRBV5-6 and TRBJ2-1; D is unresolved. The ends were cut back, 4 bases at V and 0 bases at J, with 20 bases in the middle. CDR3 size: 18 residues. Looked up from germline, CDR1 is SGHDT and CDR2 is YYEEEE. The CDR3 DNA is TGTGCCAGCAGCCGTCGTCCCCCCTTCACTCTCTCCTACAATGAGCAGTTCTTC. This gives the protein CASSRRPPFTLSYNEQFF.

In nucleotides, the CDR3 is TGTGCCAGCAGCTTATACCGGGGCGGGAGAGATGACTACAATGAGCAGTTCTTC. Its translation: CASSLYRGGRDDYNEQFF. The chain couples TRBV7-9 to TRBJ2-1; 7 bases are shared with TRBD2. Germline trimming cut 2 bases from V and 3 bases from J; bases unmatched to any gene: 13. The CDR3 spans 18 residues. In germline, CDR1 is SEHNR, CDR2 FQNEAQ (reference sequence). The whole variable domain, filled in from reference TRBV7-9 and TRBJ2-1, reads DTGVSQNPRHKITKRGQNVTFRCDPISEHNRLYWYRQTLGQGPEFLTYFQNEAQLEKSRLLSDRFSAERPKGSFSTLEIQRTEQGDSAMYLCASSLYRGGRDDYNEQFFGPGTRLTVL.

This chain joins TRBV13 and TRBJ1-2; 10 nucleotides agree with TRBD1. J lost 4 bases, V lost 5 bases, and 4 bases had no gene match. This CDR3 comprises 14 residues. CDR1 PRHDT and CDR2 FYEKMQ come from the germline V gene (reference sequence). The DNA for the CDR3 is TGTGCCAGCAGCGACGGACAGGGGGGCTATGGCTACACCTTC. As protein: CASSDGQGGYGYTF.

The rearrangement joins TRBV27 to TRBJ2-7, with D tentatively TRBD2 (6 bases). The ends were cut back, 3 bases at V and 3 bases at J, with 12 bases in the middle. In germline, CDR1 is MNHEY, CDR2 SMNVEV (reference sequence). The CDR3 consists of 14 residues. The CDR3 nucleotides read TGTGCCAGCAGTTTCGGGGGACCAGACTACGAGCAGTACTTC. Translated, it gives CASSFGGPDYEQYF.

The rearrangement uses TRBV6-1 and TRBJ2-7; 7 bases fit TRBD1. Trimming took 4 bases from V and 4 from J; bases not matched to a gene: 7. This CDR3 is built from 14 residues. Looked up from germline, CDR1 is MNHNS and CDR2 is SASEGT. CDR3 DNA sequence: TGTGCCAGCAGTGTATCCGGACAGGAGTACGAGCAGTACGTC. This encodes CASSVSGQEYEQYV.